What follows are 22 T cell receptor beta chains derived from one specimen sequenced in a study of Ad26.COV2.S vaccination and SARS-CoV-2 variants. Profiled with immunoSEQ multiplex PCR; TCRdb holds only in-frame clones, not every one. The sample carries some 190,000 clones, around nine tenths recorded once. The sequences come from peripheral blood, collected after recovery from COVID-19. All receptors come from a human donor who had recovered from COVID-19.

The V gene is TRBV10-3, the J gene TRBJ2-1, with TRBD2 as a possible D gene (7 bases). The CDR3 has 14 residues. CDR1 is ENHRY, CDR2 SYGVKD, per germline. The V end lost 7 bases, the J end lost 7 bases, and 17 bases lay between the germline ends. CDR3 protein: CAIKTGGSGNEQFF. CDR3 sequence (DNA): TGTGCCATCAAGACGGGGGGCTCGGGGAATGAGCAGTTCTTC.

The J gene is TRBJ1-1, the V gene TRBV20-1, with D possibly matching TRBD1 (5 bases). V was shortened by 7 bases and J by 3 bases, with 9 bases between the two germline ends. The germline V gene has CDR1 DFQATT and CDR2 SNEGSKA (reference sequence). CDR3 length: 11 amino acids. The CDR3 sequence is CSVLRDTEAFF. As DNA, the CDR3 is TGCAGTGTTCTCAGGGACACTGAAGCTTTCTTT.

This clone was picked up one time. The chain carries TRBV19 and TRBJ2-6; D is ambiguous. Germline loops: CDR1 LNHDA, CDR2 SQIVND (reference sequence). This CDR3 contains 15 residues. V lost 4 bases and J 0 bases, leaving 7 bases between the germline ends. The CDR3, as DNA: TGTGCCAGTAGTAGCCGAGGCTCTGGGGCCAACGTCCTGACTTTC. Translated: CASSSRGSGANVLTF.

The chain carries TRBV10-3 and TRBJ2-1, with a possible D match to TRBD2 (5 bases). Germline assignment: CDR1 ENHRY and CDR2 SYGVKD. The CDR3 runs 15 residues. V lost 3 bases, J lost 5 bases, and 14 bases lay in between. The CDR3 coding sequence is TGTGCCATCAGTGAATCAACTAGGGTCGACAATGAGCAGTTCTTC. It specifies CAISESTRVDNEQFF.

The rearrangement joins TRBV5-1 to TRBJ1-1, with TRBD1 matching 7 bases. The germline V gene encodes CDR1 SGHRS and CDR2 YFSETQ. CDR3 length equals 13 residues. With 5 bases clipped from V and 2 bases from J, the junction kept 3 bases outside the gene matches. This CDR3 reads CASRTGVNTEAFF. CDR3 coding DNA: TGCGCCAGCAGAACAGGGGTAAACACTGAAGCTTTCTTT.

In the case of this clone: The junction and the germline gene differ at one end; a read error may be behind it. The chain couples TRBV6-5 to TRBJ2-7, with D possibly called TRBD1 or TRBD2 (5 bases each). The CDR3 is 14 residues long. In germline, CDR1 is MNHEY, CDR2 SVGAGI. Here the CDR3 reads CATPSRDGSYGQYF. The CDR3 region has the DNA TGTGCCACCCCGAGCCGGGACGGGTCCTACGGGCAGTACTTC.

In regard to this clone: The same CDR3 can be traced to other DNA sequences in this sample. The gene calls are TRBV5-1 and TRBJ1-1; TRBD1 might be the D (5 bases). The CDR3 sequence is 12 residues long. V was trimmed by 1 base and J by 4 bases, leaving 5 bases between them. The germline gives CDR1 SGHRS, CDR2 YFSETQ. The CDR3 region has the DNA TGCGCCAGCAGCTTGAGGGGCACTGAAGCTTTCTTT. This gives the protein CASSLRGTEAFF.

The CDR3 nucleotides read TGTGCCAGCAGTGTCCAGCCGAACACTGAAGCTTTCTTT. As protein: CASSVQPNTEAFF. This chain links TRBV2 with TRBJ1-1; D call uncertain. This CDR3 has 13 amino acids. V was clipped by 4 bases and J by 1 base, with 7 bases between them. CDR1 and CDR2 (germline): SNHLY, FYNNEI. The full variable domain, completed using reference TRBV2 and TRBJ1-1, is EPEVTQTPSHQVTQMGQEVILRCVPISNHLYFYWYRQILGQKVEFLVSFYNNEISEKSEIFDDQFSVERPDGSNFTLKIRSTKLEDSAMYFCASSVQPNTEAFFGQGTRLTVV.

V is TRBV4-1 and J is TRBJ1-2, with a weak D call TRBD1 (5 bases). CDR3 length equals 14 residues. Germline CDR1 reads MGHRA; CDR2 reads YSYEKL. V lost 0 bases, J lost 7 bases, and 12 bases lay in between. Here the CDR3 DNA reads TGCGCCAGCAGCCAAGAGAGCAGGGCGGGTGGCTACACCTTC. This encodes CASSQESRAGGYTF.

The chain recombines TRBV6-5 with TRBJ1-2; 8 nucleotides match TRBD1. V lost 5 bases and J lost 3; bases outside the gene matches: 8. Germline-derived CDR1 and CDR2 are MNHEY and SVGAGI. This CDR3 is built from 15 residues. The CDR3 region has the DNA TGTGCCAGCAGTAGGGGGACAGGTGGATACTATGGCTACACCTTC. As protein: CASSRGTGGYYGYTF.

The chain recombines TRBV5-4 with TRBJ1-4, with 7 positions matching TRBD1. CDR1 is SGHNT and CDR2 is YYREEE in the germline V gene (reference sequence). J was trimmed by 3 bases and V by 3 bases; bases with no gene match: 2. The CDR3 has 14 residues. The CDR3 loop is CASSSGTANEKLFF. The CDR3 DNA sequence: TGTGCCAGCAGCTCCGGGACAGCTAATGAAAAACTGTTTTTT.

This clone showed up just a few times. V gene TRBV2 combines with J gene TRBJ2-5; TRBD2 agrees at 16 bases. Trimming took 8 bases from V and 4 from J; bases not matched to a gene: 7. The CDR3 spans 16 residues. Germline CDR1 and CDR2: SNHLY and FYNNEI. The CDR3 loop reads CASPGTSGRATETQYF. As DNA, the CDR3 is TGTGCCAGCCCCGGGACTAGCGGGAGGGCCACAGAGACCCAGTACTTC.

The chain couples TRBV25-1 to TRBJ2-1; TRBD1 agrees at 8 bases. Trimming cost V 4 bases and J 7 bases; bases outside gene matches: 12. The CDR3 length is 16 residues. CDR1 MGHDK and CDR2 SYGVNS come from the germline V gene. The CDR3 sequence is CASSASDRGGRNEQFF. DNA for the CDR3: TGTGCCAGCAGTGCCTCCGACAGGGGAGGAAGGAATGAGCAGTTCTTC.

This chain links TRBV19 with TRBJ1-2; 7 bases align to TRBD1. Losses at the gene ends were 3 bases for V and 5 bases for J; bases not matched to a gene: 3. CDR1 is LNHDA, CDR2 SQIVND, per germline (reference sequence). The CDR3 length is 13 residues. CDR3 sequence (DNA): TGTGCCAGTAGTATGGCAGGGGGATATGGCTACACCTTC. Translated: CASSMAGGYGYTF.

This chain links TRBV12-3 or TRBV12-4 with TRBJ2-3; no reliable D call. This CDR3 contains 12 residues. Trimming took 3 bases from V and 5 from J, leaving 6 bases between them. CDR3 in DNA: TGTGCCAGCAGTTTCATCGGAGATACGCAGTATTTT. Amino acids: CASSFIGDTQYF.

This clone was seen only once. This rearrangement joins TRBV2 to TRBJ2-1, with D hard to call. Germline V gene sequence: CDR1 SNHLY, CDR2 FYNNEI. The ends were cut back, 4 bases at V and 2 bases at J, with 12 bases in the middle. This CDR3 comprises 15 residues. CDR3 amino acids: CASSVGQLTYNEQFF. The CDR3 DNA sequence: TGTGCCAGCAGTGTCGGGCAGTTAACCTACAATGAGCAGTTCTTC.

This clone was seen just once. The chain has TRBV27 and TRBJ2-5, with 8 bases matching TRBD2. There are 14 residues in the CDR3. V gave up 3 bases and J gave up 3 bases; unmatched junction bases: 3. Germline V CDR1 and CDR2: MNHEY, SMNVEV (reference sequence). In DNA form, the CDR3 reads TGTGCCAGCAGTTTTGGGCGGGGGGAAGAGACCCAGTACTTC. Translation gives CASSFGRGEETQYF.

V and J are TRBV15 and TRBJ2-5; weak D call: TRBD2 (6 bases). CDR3 length: 16 residues. V was clipped by 1 base and J by 6 bases, with 18 bases between them. CDR1 and CDR2 (germline): LNHNV, YYDKDF (reference sequence). This CDR3 reads CATSRAGTSRGKTQYF. CDR3 nucleotide sequence: TGTGCCACCAGCAGAGCCGGGACTTCAAGAGGGAAGACCCAGTACTTC.

The CDR3 sequence: CASSPDRVNGYTF. DNA of the CDR3: TGCGCCAGCAGCCCGGACAGGGTTAATGGCTACACCTTC. V usage is TRBV4-1 and J usage is TRBJ1-2, with 8 bases fitting TRBD1. Germline CDR1 and CDR2: MGHRA and YSYEKL. The CDR3 totals 13 residues. Trimming cost V 4 bases and J 6 bases; bases outside gene matches: 4.

The chain links TRBV7-9 to TRBJ2-3, with D possibly called TRBD1 or TRBD2 (5 bases each). The germline V and J ends were trimmed by 3 bases and 2 bases, with 9 bases remaining between them. The CDR3 is 14 amino acids. In germline, CDR1 is SEHNR, CDR2 FQNEAQ (reference sequence). The CDR3 region has the DNA TGTGCCAGCAGCTTGACGGGACCCACAGATACGCAGTATTTT. This gives the protein CASSLTGPTDTQYF.

The chain carries TRBV9 and TRBJ2-1; TRBD1 agrees at 9 bases. Trimming took 0 bases from V and 6 from J; bases not matched to a gene: 1. Per the germline V gene, CDR1 is SGDLS and CDR2 is YYNGEE. The CDR3 is made up of 14 amino acids. CDR3 sequence: CASSVGDRVNEQFF. The CDR3 DNA reads TGTGCCAGCAGCGTAGGGGACAGGGTCAATGAGCAGTTCTTC.

The chain combines TRBV5-6 with TRBJ1-2, with TRBD1 identical over 8 bases. This CDR3 spans 14 amino acids. J gave up 8 bases and V 0 bases, and 6 bases lay outside the gene matches. The germline V gene encodes CDR1 SGHDT and CDR2 YYEEEE. The DNA for the CDR3 is TGTGCCAGCAGCTTGGCACAGGGGGTTGGAGGCTACACCTTC. Amino acids: CASSLAQGVGGYTF.